The 18 T cell receptor beta chains listed next were all sequenced from one sample in a study of blood T cell repertoires in COVID-19. Data came from immunoSEQ multiplex PCR; TCRdb stores just in-frame clones and leaves some out. Found here are a few hundred thousand clones, more than 75% of them singletons; the top ten hold about 9.4%. Sequenced input: PBMCs or T cells enriched from blood (not recorded which). The origin of the receptors is a woman under 30 who had recovered from COVID-19.

The chain couples TRBV7-2 to TRBJ1-2; 9 positions agree with TRBD1. The trim removed 2 bases at V and 4 bases at J, leaving 17 bases unmatched. The CDR3 is 19 amino acids. Germline assignment: CDR1 SGHTA and CDR2 FQGNSA. The CDR3 reads CASSLKVDAWDRAFYGYTF. CDR3 sequence (DNA): TGTGCCAGCAGCTTAAAGGTGGACGCATGGGACAGGGCCTTCTATGGCTACACCTTC.

The rearrangement links TRBV14 to TRBJ2-1; 15 bases are a match to TRBD2. The CDR3 length is 19 residues. The V and J ends lost 4 bases and 2 bases, in that order; junction bases with no gene match: 9. Germline loops: CDR1 SGHDN, CDR2 FVKESK. In nucleotides, the CDR3 is TGTGCCAGCAGCCCCTTGGGGACTAGCGGGGGGTACGCCTACAATGAGCAGTTCTTC. Residues: CASSPLGTSGGYAYNEQFF.

As for this clone: Within the sample, other DNA sequences also encode this same CDR3. This chain joins TRBV20-1 and TRBJ2-7, with D maybe TRBD2 (5 bases). Trimming removed 6 bases from V and 3 bases from J, with 9 bases in between. The CDR3 sequence is 11 residues long. Germline V gene data show CDR1 as DFQATT and CDR2 as SNEGSKA (reference sequence). CDR3 in DNA: TGCAGTGCCCGTCGGGGCTACGAGCAGTACTTC. This encodes CSARRGYEQYF.

The chain combines TRBV5-6 with TRBJ2-1; D not certain. Germline CDR1 and CDR2: SGHDT and YYEEEE. The CDR3 is made up of 13 amino acids. Trimming took 4 bases from V and 6 from J, leaving 11 bases between them. The CDR3 nucleotides are TGTGCCAGCAGCGGATTTTCGGGCAATGAGCAGTTCTTC. Protein: CASSGFSGNEQFF.

The count of this clone is one. The chain is built from TRBV19 and TRBJ2-3; 9 bases align to TRBD2. Per the germline V gene, CDR1 is LNHDA and CDR2 is SQIVND (reference sequence). This CDR3 has 14 residues. After removal of 4 bases from V and 4 bases from J, the junction contained 3 bases not matched to a gene. The DNA of the CDR3 is TGTGCCAGTAGTACGGGACTAGCCTCAGATACGCAGTATTTT. Its translation is CASSTGLASDTQYF.

This clone has a handful of counts. The chain joins TRBV27 to TRBJ2-1, with 10 positions matching TRBD1. Germline trimming cut 6 bases from V and 1 base from J; bases unmatched to any gene: 6. Per the germline V gene, CDR1 is MNHEY and CDR2 is SMNVEV (reference sequence). The CDR3 consists of 16 residues. CDR3: CASSTLDRGSYNEQFF. The CDR3 region has the DNA TGTGCCAGCAGCACTCTGGACAGGGGGTCCTACAATGAGCAGTTCTTC.

This chain links TRBV28 with TRBJ1-1; 9 nucleotides agree with TRBD1. The germline V gene has CDR1 MDHEN and CDR2 SYDVKM. Trimming took 5 bases from V and 4 from J; bases not matched to a gene: 8. This CDR3 has 15 residues. The DNA of the CDR3 is TGTGCCAGCAGTCCACATACAGGGGGCGCCACTGAAGCTTTCTTT. Translated: CASSPHTGGATEAFF.

The V and J genes are TRBV5-1 and TRBJ1-4; D unresolved. Germline loops: CDR1 SGHRS, CDR2 YFSETQ. Trimming cost V 4 bases and J 16 bases, with 26 bases left between them. This CDR3 spans 15 amino acids. CDR3 nucleotides: TGCGCCAGCAGCCTGGATTTCGCCGAAACCTCGATGGCGTTTTTT. Its protein product is CASSLDFAETSMAFF.

As to this clone: At the DNA level, this CDR3 is encoded by other sequences in the same sample as well. This chain uses TRBV30 with TRBJ1-1; D gene ambiguous. Per germline, CDR1 GTSNPN and CDR2 SVGIG (reference sequence). CDR3 size: 13 residues. With 0 bases removed from V and 2 bases from J, the gap between germline ends came to 7 bases. CDR3 protein: CAWSVLPNTEAFF. The CDR3 DNA reads as TGTGCCTGGAGTGTACTACCTAACACTGAAGCTTTCTTT. Based on the CDR3 plus reference TRBV30 and TRBJ1-1, the full variable domain is SQTIHQWPATLVQPVGSPLSLECTVEGTSNPNLYWYRQAAGRGLQLLFYSVGIGQISSEVPQNLSASRPQDRQFILSSKKLLLSDSGFYLCAWSVLPNTEAFFGQGTRLTVV.

Only one count was recorded for this clone. The chain is built from TRBV2 and TRBJ1-2, with 8 bases fitting TRBD1. The germline V gene encodes CDR1 SNHLY and CDR2 FYNNEI. The trim removed 2 bases at V and 4 bases at J, leaving 0 bases unmatched. The CDR3 is 13 amino acids. CDR3 sequence reads: CASSETGGYGYTF. CDR3 nucleotide sequence: TGTGCCAGCAGTGAAACAGGGGGCTATGGCTACACCTTC.

The genes are TRBV28 and TRBJ2-7; 9 bases map to TRBD1. The CDR3 extends over 14 amino acids. Germline-derived CDR1 and CDR2 are MDHEN and SYDVKM. V lost 4 bases to trimming and J lost 4 bases; unmatched junction nucleotides: 5. This chain's CDR3 is CASSYPGTGYEQYF. DNA of the CDR3: TGTGCCAGCAGTTACCCCGGGACAGGGTACGAGCAGTACTTC.

The CDR3 DNA sequence: TGCGCCAGCAGCTTTGGACAGGGGGACTATGGCTACACCTTC. Residues: CASSFGQGDYGYTF. V gene TRBV5-1 combines with J gene TRBJ1-2; TRBD1 matches at 10 bases. This CDR3 region has 14 residues. CDR1 and CDR2 from the germline V gene are SGHRS and YFSETQ. V lost 2 bases and J lost 3; bases outside the gene matches: 1.

The chain employs TRBV7-3 and TRBJ2-6; 7 nucleotides agree with TRBD1. This CDR3 is built from 15 residues. With 4 bases clipped from V and 2 bases from J, the junction kept 2 bases outside the gene matches. Germline lookup yields CDR1 SGHTA and CDR2 FQGTGA. CDR3 nucleotide sequence: TGTGCCAGCAGCTCGCAGGGGGCTGGGGCCAACGTCCTGACTTTC. Its translation is CASSSQGAGANVLTF.

The CDR3 sequence: CASSQTVQETQYF. As DNA, the CDR3 is TGTGCCAGCAGCCAAACTGTACAAGAGACCCAGTACTTC. The J gene is TRBJ2-5, the V gene TRBV3-1 (or the pseudogene TRBV3-2), with D unclear. Per germline, CDR1 LGHDT and CDR2 YNNKEL (reference sequence). V lost 2 bases, J lost 2 bases, and 6 bases lay in between. This CDR3 is built from 13 residues.

Only one count was recorded for this clone. The rearrangement joins TRBV19 to TRBJ1-2, with a weak D call TRBD1 (6 bases). This CDR3 comprises 13 residues. V dropped 6 bases and J dropped 4 bases, with 12 bases sitting between them. Germline V lookup: CDR1 LNHDA, CDR2 SQIVND (reference sequence). In nucleotides, the CDR3 is TGTGCCAGTAGCCCGGGACATACCTATGGCTACACCTTC. It specifies CASSPGHTYGYTF.

In the case of this clone: The sample contains more than one DNA sequence encoding this CDR3. The chain has TRBV28 and TRBJ2-3; D not resolved. This CDR3 is 13 amino acids long. Germline V gives CDR1 MDHEN, CDR2 SYDVKM. V was pared by 3 bases and J by 0 bases, with 4 bases between. The CDR3 loop is CASSLGSTDTQYF. In DNA form, the CDR3 reads TGTGCCAGCAGTTTGGGCAGCACAGATACGCAGTATTTT.

This sequence joins TRBV7-9 and TRBJ2-7; 7 nucleotides match TRBD2. Germline CDR1 is SEHNR and CDR2 is FQNEAQ (reference sequence). The CDR3 sequence is 15 residues long. With V trimmed by 4 bases and J by 2 bases, 8 bases remained unmatched. The CDR3 region is CASSSEGAGAYEQYF. As DNA, the CDR3 is TGTGCCAGCAGCTCCGAAGGGGCGGGGGCCTACGAGCAGTACTTC. Supplemented by reference TRBV7-9 and TRBJ2-7, the full variable domain reads DTGVSQNPRHKITKRGQNVTFRCDPISEHNRLYWYRQTLGQGPEFLTYFQNEAQLEKSRLLSDRFSAERPKGSFSTLEIQRTEQGDSAMYLCASSSEGAGAYEQYFGPGTRLTVT.

The chain has TRBV5-1 and TRBJ2-6, with D possibly being TRBD1 (5 bases). CDR3 length: 16 residues. Germline CDR1 is SGHRS and CDR2 is YFSETQ. With 1 base removed from V and 0 bases from J, the gap between germline ends came to 8 bases. The CDR3 region is CASSLLGLSGANVLTF. Here the CDR3 DNA reads TGCGCCAGCAGCTTGTTGGGGCTCTCTGGGGCCAACGTCCTGACTTTC. The full variable domain, rest sourced from reference TRBV5-1 and TRBJ2-6, is KAGVTQTPRYLIKTRGQQVTLSCSPISGHRSVSWYQQTPGQGLQFLFEYFSETQRNKGNFPGRFSGRQFSNSRSEMNVSTLELGDSALYLCASSLLGLSGANVLTFGAGSRLTVL.